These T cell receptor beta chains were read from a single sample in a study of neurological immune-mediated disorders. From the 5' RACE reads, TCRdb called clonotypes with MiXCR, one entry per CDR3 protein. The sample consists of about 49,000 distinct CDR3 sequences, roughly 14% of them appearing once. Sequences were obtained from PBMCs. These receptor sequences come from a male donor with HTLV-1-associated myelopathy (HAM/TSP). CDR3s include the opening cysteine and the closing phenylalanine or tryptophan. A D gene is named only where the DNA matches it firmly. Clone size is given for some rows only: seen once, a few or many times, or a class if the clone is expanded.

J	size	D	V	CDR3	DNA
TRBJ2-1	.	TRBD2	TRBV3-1	CASSQEGILAGVRNEQFF	TGTGCCAGCAGCCAAGAGGGTATACTAGCGGGGGTGCGCAATGAGCAGTTCTTC
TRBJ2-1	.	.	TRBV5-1	CASSPRERGYEQFF	TGCGCCAGCAGCCCTCGGGAGCGTGGATATGAGCAGTTCTTC
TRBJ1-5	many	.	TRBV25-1	CASSDWEGGEPQHF	TGTGCCAGCAGTGACTGGGAGGGAGGGGAGCCCCAGCATTTT
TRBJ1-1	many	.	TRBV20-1	CSAMGRTGITEAFF	TGCAGTGCCATGGGGCGTACAGGAATCACTGAAGCTTTCTTT
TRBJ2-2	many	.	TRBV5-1	CASSRAANTGELFF	TGCGCCAGCAGTCGGGCAGCGAACACCGGGGAGCTGTTTTTT
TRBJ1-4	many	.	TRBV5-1	CASSLRPGPNEKLFF	TGCGCCAGCAGCTTGCGACCCGGACCTAATGAAAAACTGTTTTTT
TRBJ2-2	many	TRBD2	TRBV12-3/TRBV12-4	CASSSRGGGQYTGELFF	TGTGCCAGCAGTTCCCGGGGGGGGGGGCAGTACACCGGGGAGCTGTTTTTT
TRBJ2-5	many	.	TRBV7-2	CASSLGGARETQYF	TGTGCCAGCAGCTTGGGGGGGGCCCGTGAGACCCAGTACTTC
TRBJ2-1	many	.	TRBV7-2	CASSSYRPGPYNEQFF	TGTGCCAGCAGCTCCTATCGACCGGGACCTTACAATGAGCAGTTCTTC
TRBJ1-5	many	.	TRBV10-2	CASRSSTRQPQHF	TGCGCCAGCAGATCCAGTACTAGGCAGCCCCAGCATTTT
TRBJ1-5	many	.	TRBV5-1	CASSRDGPNNQPQHF	TGCGCCAGCAGTCGGGACGGACCCAACAATCAGCCCCAGCATTTT
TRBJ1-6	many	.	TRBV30	CAWNLRGSGYNSPLHF	TGTGCCTGGAATCTCAGGGGAAGTGGGTATAATTCACCCCTCCACTTT
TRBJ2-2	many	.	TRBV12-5	CASGFLDSSNTGELFF	TGTGCTAGTGGTTTCCTGGACAGCTCGAACACCGGGGAGCTGTTTTTT
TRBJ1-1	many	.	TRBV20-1	CSARDLYGGVAFF	TGCAGTGCTAGAGATCTGTACGGGGGGGTGGCTTTCTTT
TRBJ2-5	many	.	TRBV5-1	CASSFIGVGETQYF	TGCGCCAGCAGCTTTATTGGGGTGGGAGAGACCCAGTACTTC
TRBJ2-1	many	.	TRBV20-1	CSAARRDTLDNEQFF	TGCAGTGCTGCCCGAAGGGACACTCTAGACAATGAGCAGTTCTTC
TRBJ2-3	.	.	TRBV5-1	CASKGRADTQYF	TGCGCCAGCAAGGGGCGGGCAGATACGCAGTATTTT
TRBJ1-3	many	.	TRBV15	CATSSPGSPPTGNTIYF	TGTGCCACCAGCAGCCCAGGGTCCCCACCGACTGGAAACACCATATATTTT
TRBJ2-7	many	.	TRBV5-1	CASSESPGLYEQYF	TGCGCCAGCAGCGAGTCTCCGGGTCTCTACGAGCAGTACTTC
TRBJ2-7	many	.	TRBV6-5	CASSSQGRNTYEQYF	TGTGCCAGCAGTTCCCAGGGGCGGAACACCTACGAGCAGTACTTC
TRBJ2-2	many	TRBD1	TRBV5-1	CASSLEGQGFYTGELFF	TGCGCCAGCAGCTTGGAAGGACAGGGATTTTACACCGGGGAGCTGTTTTTT
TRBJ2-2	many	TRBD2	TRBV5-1	CASSLLAGSNTGELFF	TGCGCCAGCAGCTTACTAGCGGGGTCGAACACCGGGGAGCTGTTTTTT
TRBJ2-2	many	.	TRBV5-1	CASSLGNTGELFF	TGCGCCAGCAGCTTGGGGAACACCGGGGAGCTGTTTTTT
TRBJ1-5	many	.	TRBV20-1	CSARSDSNQPQHF	TGCAGTGCTAGGTCGGATAGCAATCAGCCCCAGCATTTT
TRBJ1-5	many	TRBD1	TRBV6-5	CASSYGQGGQPQHF	TGTGCCAGCAGTTACGGACAGGGAGGACAGCCCCAGCATTTT
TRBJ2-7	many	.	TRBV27	CASSFQGMDYEQYF	TGTGCCAGCAGTTTTCAGGGGATGGACTACGAGCAGTACTTC
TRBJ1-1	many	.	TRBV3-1	CASSRNRALSVAEAFF	TGTGCCAGCAGCCGTAACCGGGCCCTCTCGGTTGCTGAAGCTTTCTTT
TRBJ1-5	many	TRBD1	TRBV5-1	CASSLSPGGQPQHF	TGCGCCAGCAGCTTGTCGCCAGGGGGCCAGCCCCAGCATTTT
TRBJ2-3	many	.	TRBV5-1	CASSLVAGFTDTQYF	TGCGCCAGCAGCTTGGTGGCGGGGTTCACAGATACGCAGTATTTT
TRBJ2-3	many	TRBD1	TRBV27	CASSLSRGPSGADTQYF	TGTGCCAGCAGTTTATCCAGGGGGCCGTCCGGCGCAGATACGCAGTATTTT
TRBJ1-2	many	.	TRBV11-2	CASSSLFKTGTNYGYTF	TGTGCCAGCAGCTCCCTCTTCAAAACAGGGACTAACTATGGCTACACCTTC
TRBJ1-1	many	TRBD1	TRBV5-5	CASKGDRFWNTEAFF	TGTGCCAGCAAGGGGGACAGGTTCTGGAACACTGAAGCTTTCTTT
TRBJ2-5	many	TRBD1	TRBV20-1	CSAREWTGVQETQYF	TGCAGTGCTAGAGAGTGGACAGGCGTTCAAGAGACCCAGTACTTC
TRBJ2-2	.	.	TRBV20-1	CSARDWGTRRISNTGELFF	TGCAGTGCTAGAGATTGGGGTACCCGCCGGATCTCGAACACCGGGGAGCTGTTTTTT
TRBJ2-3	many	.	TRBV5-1	CASRPVGTDTQYF	TGCGCCAGCAGGCCCGTCGGCACAGATACGCAGTATTTT
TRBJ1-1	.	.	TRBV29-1	CSVEQTLNTEAFF	TGCAGCGTTGAACAAACCTTGAACACTGAAGCTTTCTTT
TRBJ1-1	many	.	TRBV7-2	CASSFAAGGDTEAFF	TGTGCCAGCAGCTTTGCAGCGGGGGGGGACACTGAAGCTTTCTTT
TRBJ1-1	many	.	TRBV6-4	CASSDSSRNTEAFF	TGTGCCAGCAGTGACTCGAGCAGGAACACTGAAGCTTTCTTT
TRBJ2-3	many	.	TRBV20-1	CSARIYRADTQYF	TGCAGTGCTAGAATTTATCGGGCAGATACGCAGTATTTT
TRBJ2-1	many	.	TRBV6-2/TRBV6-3	CASSYPGQPYNEQFF	TGTGCCAGCAGTTACCCTGGACAGCCCTACAATGAGCAGTTCTTC
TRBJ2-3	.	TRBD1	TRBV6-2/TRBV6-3	CASRRQGLTDTRYF	TGTGCCAGTAGACGACAGGGGCTCACAGATACGCGGTATTTT
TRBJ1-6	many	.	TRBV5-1	CASSDIGSLHF	TGCGCCAGCAGCGACATCGGTTCCCTCCACTTT
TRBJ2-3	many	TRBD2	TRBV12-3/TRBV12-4	CASSSTSGGDKSTDTQYF	TGTGCCAGCAGTTCGACTAGCGGGGGGGATAAGAGCACAGATACGCAGTATTTT
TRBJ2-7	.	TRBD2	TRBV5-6	CASSRLAYYEQYF	TGTGCCAGCAGCCGACTAGCTTACTACGAGCAGTACTTC
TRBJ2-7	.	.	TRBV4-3	CASSLDPGGEQYF	TGCGCCAGCAGCCTGGACCCGGGCGGGGAGCAGTACTTC
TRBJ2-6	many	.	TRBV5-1	CASSLDTGANVLTF	TGCGCCAGCAGCTTGGACACTGGGGCCAACGTCCTGACTTTC
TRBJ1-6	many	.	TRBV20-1	CSAGEVAGGSYNSPLHF	TGCAGTGCTGGGGAAGTGGCAGGAGGCTCCTATAATTCACCCCTCCACTTT
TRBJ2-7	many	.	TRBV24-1	CATSVGHTSYEQYF	TGTGCCACCAGTGTGGGACACACGAGCTACGAGCAGTACTTC
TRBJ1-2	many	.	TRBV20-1	CSVQRQRSTYGYTF	TGCAGTGTTCAACGGCAGAGGTCTACCTATGGCTACACCTTC
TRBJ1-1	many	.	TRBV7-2	CASSFTGTMRTEAFF	TGTGCCAGCAGCTTCACAGGGACTATGAGAACTGAAGCTTTCTTT
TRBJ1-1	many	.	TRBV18	CASAGQSNTEAFF	TGTGCCAGCGCAGGACAGTCGAACACTGAAGCTTTCTTT
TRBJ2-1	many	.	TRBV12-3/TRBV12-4	CASSLNSAYNEQFF	TGTGCCAGCAGTTTAAATTCGGCCTACAATGAGCAGTTCTTC
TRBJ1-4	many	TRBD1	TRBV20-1	CSARDSASGTGYNEKLFF	TGCAGTGCTAGAGATTCAGCCTCCGGGACAGGATATAATGAAAAACTGTTTTTT
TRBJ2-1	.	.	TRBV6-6	CASSSPKLGPEQFF	TGTGCCAGCAGTTCACCCAAACTTGGCCCTGAGCAGTTCTTC
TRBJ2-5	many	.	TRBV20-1	CSATNRPIGETQYF	TGCAGTGCTACAAACCGTCCAATAGGAGAGACCCAGTACTTC
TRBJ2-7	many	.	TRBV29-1	CSVVGDSSYEQYF	TGCAGCGTTGTAGGTGACAGCTCCTACGAGCAGTACTTC
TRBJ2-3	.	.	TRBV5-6	CASSLETLSPTDTQYF	TGTGCCAGCAGCTTGGAGACTCTTTCGCCCACAGATACGCAGTATTTT
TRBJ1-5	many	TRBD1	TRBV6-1	CASSASGQNNQPQHF	TGTGCCAGCAGTGCCTCGGGACAGAATAATCAGCCCCAGCATTTT
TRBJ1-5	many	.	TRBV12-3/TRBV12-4	CASSPYWRPGQPQHF	TGTGCCAGCAGCCCATATTGGAGGCCCGGCCAGCCCCAGCATTTT